One T cell receptor (beta chain) is described in this entry. What it binds is unknown. Some clones are missing from TCRdb's copy, which holds only in-frame ones; the method was immunoSEQ multiplex PCR. The sample consists of just under 100,000 clones, 70% to 90% of them appearing once. There are 13 residues in the CDR3. In germline, CDR1 is MGHRA, CDR2 YSYEKL. V was clipped by 4 bases and J by 1 base, with 7 bases between them. The data derive from a study of T cell responses to AZD1222 COVID-19 vaccine. Study-level findings and limits: Only after the peak T cell response were repertoires sampled. Donors were mostly white British, more females; clonal diversity possibly underestimated.

This TCR was sampled from an adult in good health. Sequencing was performed on peripheral blood, taken on day 0 of AZD1222 vaccination. This chain joins TRBV4-1 and TRBJ1-1, with D possibly matching TRBD1 (5 bases). In DNA form, the CDR3 reads TGCGCCAGCAGCCTCGGACAGAACACTGAAGCTTTCTTT. It encodes CASSLGQNTEAFF.